These 8 T cell receptor beta chains share one sample of origin, sequenced in a study of T cell responses to AZD1222 COVID-19 vaccine. Method: immunoSEQ multiplex PCR; TCRdb's copy keeps in-frame clones and lacks some. The sample shows about 130,000 clones, approximately 83% of them seen only once. Sequenced here: peripheral blood, sampled on day 0 of AZD1222 vaccination. These receptors originate from an adult in good health.

This clone was seen just once. The chain is built from TRBV30 and TRBJ1-5; 9 bases align to TRBD1. Per germline, CDR1 GTSNPN and CDR2 SVGIG (reference sequence). This CDR3 is 15 amino acids long. V lost 0 bases to trimming and J lost 4 bases; unmatched junction nucleotides: 4. CDR3 protein: CAWSVQGAWNQPQHF. The CDR3 DNA follows: TGTGCCTGGAGTGTACAGGGGGCGTGGAATCAGCCCCAGCATTTT.

The V call is TRBV6-5, the J call TRBJ2-5, with D unclear. Germline CDR1 and CDR2: MNHEY and SVGAGI. V shed 5 bases and J shed 1 base, with 11 bases lying between them. The CDR3 runs to 14 residues. CDR3 protein: CASSMGRSQETQYF. Written as DNA, the CDR3 is TGTGCCAGCAGTATGGGCAGGTCCCAAGAGACCCAGTACTTC.

The genes are TRBV11-2 and TRBJ1-4; D not resolved. The CDR3 spans 15 residues. The ends were cut back, 5 bases at V and 1 base at J, with 11 bases in the middle. Germline assignment: CDR1 SGHAT and CDR2 FQNNGV. In DNA, the CDR3 is TGTGCCAGCAGCCCGGTCTTTCGAACTAATGAAAAACTGTTTTTT. This sequence encodes CASSPVFRTNEKLFF. Supplemented by reference TRBV11-2 and TRBJ1-4, the full variable domain reads EAGVAQSPRYKIIEKRQSVAFWCNPISGHATLYWYQQILGQGPKLLIQFQNNGVVDDSQLPKDRFSAERLKGVDSTLKIQPAKLEDSAVYLCASSPVFRTNEKLFFGSGTQLSVL.

This chain joins TRBV6-2 or TRBV6-3 and TRBJ1-4; 7 nucleotides match TRBD1. The junction had 3 bases not matched to a gene; V was cut back by 5 bases and J by 6 bases. Germline-derived CDR1 and CDR2 are MNHEY and SVGEGT. The CDR3 has 13 amino acids. CDR3 residues: CASSDREDEKLFF. CDR3 sequence (DNA): TGTGCCAGCAGTGACAGGGAAGATGAAAAACTGTTTTTT.

The rearrangement links TRBV10-3 to TRBJ2-7; maybe TRBD1 (6 bases). Germline values: CDR1 ENHRY, CDR2 SYGVKD. Trimming removed 1 base at V and 4 bases at J, with 11 bases between. The CDR3 runs 14 residues. In DNA, the CDR3 is TGTGCCATCAGTGAGTTCCGGACAGCGTACGAGCAGTACTTC. Amino acids: CAISEFRTAYEQYF.

The chain couples TRBV5-6 to TRBJ2-2, with TRBD2 matching 12 bases. The CDR3 loop spans 17 amino acids. Germline V gene data show CDR1 as SGHDT and CDR2 as YYEEEE. J gave up 7 bases and V 0 bases, and 7 bases lay outside the gene matches. The CDR3 loop reads CASSLGTSGAFGGELFF. CDR3 bases: TGTGCCAGCAGCTTGGGGACTAGCGGGGCCTTCGGCGGGGAGCTGTTTTTT.

This sequence joins TRBV27 and TRBJ2-3; the D gene is possibly TRBD2 (5 bases). Trimming left V 3 bases short and J 3 bases short, with 13 bases between. The CDR3 is made up of 15 amino acids. Germline loops: CDR1 MNHEY, CDR2 SMNVEV (reference sequence). The CDR3 is CASSFDPTSTDTQYF. The DNA for the CDR3 is TGTGCCAGCAGTTTCGACCCAACTAGTACAGATACGCAGTATTTT.

The rearrangement uses TRBV19 and TRBJ1-3, with no clear D. V was shortened by 3 bases and J by 4 bases, with 4 bases between the two germline ends. The CDR3 covers 12 residues. Germline-derived CDR1 and CDR2 are LNHDA and SQIVND (reference sequence). CDR3 nucleotides: TGTGCCAGTAGTATCGAGGGAAACACCATATATTTT. Translated, it gives CASSIEGNTIYF.